What follows describes a single T cell receptor (beta chain). This record comes from a study of blood T cell repertoires in COVID-19. Clones were read by immunoSEQ multiplex PCR, and TCRdb kept only the in-frame ones, dropping some. Of over 55,000 clones listed, 82% are singletons. CDR3 length: 16 amino acids. CDR1 and CDR2 from the germline V gene are LNHDA and SQIVND (reference sequence). Trimming cost V 5 bases and J 4 bases; bases outside gene matches: 10. Sequencing input: peripheral blood. The chain combines TRBV19 with TRBJ2-2; 7 positions match TRBD1. The TCR sequence derives from a woman of 80 years or more with acute or convalescent COVID-19. CDR3 in DNA: TGTGCCAGTAGTCCGCGACAGGGTGCGGGCACCGGGGAGCTGTTTTTT. It yields the protein CASSPRQGAGTGELFF.